The rows below give T cell receptor beta chains drawn from one sample of a study of CD8+ T cells in alopecia areata. Assay: immunoSEQ multiplex PCR; the TCRdb copy retains only in-frame clones and omits some. This table holds 150,000 to 200,000 clones, approximately 49% found once. The input for sequencing was CD8+ T cells sorted from blood, taken between weeks 51 and 54, from a patient treated with tofacitinib. All receptors derive from a human donor with alopecia areata. Both conserved end residues are part of each CDR3. The order of the fields is D gene, clone size, J gene, V gene, CDR3 DNA, CDR3 protein. D genes are given only for firm matches. Size tells how often a clone was seen (once, few, many) or the class of an expanded clone, and some rows leave it out.

D: TRBD1; size: .; J: TRBJ2-3; V: TRBV30; DNA: TGTGCCTCTGGACAGGCATTTAGCACAGATACGCAGTATTTT; CDR3: CASGQAFSTDTQYF
D: .; size: .; J: TRBJ1-1; V: TRBV7-9; DNA: TGTGCCAGCAGATACGGGGGGCTCCCTGAAGCTTTCTTT; CDR3: CASRYGGLPEAFF
D: .; size: .; J: TRBJ2-1; V: TRBV6-5; DNA: TGTGCATTGCGGGATGAGCAGTTCTTC; CDR3: CALRDEQFF
D: .; size: once; J: TRBJ1-4; V: TRBV25-1; DNA: TGTGCCAGCAGTGTGAAGGGGACCGAACTGTTTTTT; CDR3: CASSVKGTELFF
D: .; size: .; J: TRBJ1-1; V: TRBV2; DNA: TGTGCCAGCAGTGAAGCGCTTCAGGGGTGGGCTGCTGAAGCTTTCTTT; CDR3: CASSEALQGWAAEAFF
D: .; size: .; J: TRBJ1-2; V: TRBV5-1; DNA: TGCGCCAGCAGCCCGGGAAATGGCTACACCTTC; CDR3: CASSPGNGYTF
D: TRBD1; size: .; J: TRBJ2-3; V: TRBV20-1; DNA: TGCAGTGCTAGATCGACAGGGGCGCAGTATTTT; CDR3: CSARSTGAQYF
D: .; size: .; J: TRBJ2-7; V: TRBV29-1; DNA: TGCAGCGTTGAAGATCTTGAAACCTACGAGCAGTACTTC; CDR3: CSVEDLETYEQYF
D: .; size: .; J: TRBJ1-1; V: TRBV5-1; DNA: TGCGCCAGCAAAAATGGAGGGCATGGGAACACTGAAGCTTTCTTT; CDR3: CASKNGGHGNTEAFF
D: .; size: many; J: TRBJ2-1; V: TRBV7-2; DNA: TGTGCCAGCAGCTTATTAAGGGTCAATGAGCAGTTCTTC; CDR3: CASSLLRVNEQFF
D: .; size: few; J: TRBJ1-3; V: TRBV7-9; DNA: TGTGCCAGCAGCTTACCCGGAAACACCATATATTTT; CDR3: CASSLPGNTIYF
D: TRBD1; size: few; J: TRBJ2-7; V: TRBV29-1; DNA: TGCAGCGTTTTGCGACCGGGACAGGGGTTCTACGAGCAGTACTTC; CDR3: CSVLRPGQGFYEQYF
D: TRBD1; size: .; J: TRBJ2-2; V: TRBV5-1; DNA: TGCGCCAGCAGCCTGCGTTCCGGGGACAGTGTTTTCGGGGAGCTGTTTTTT; CDR3: CASSLRSGDSVFGELFF
D: .; size: .; J: TRBJ1-2; V: TRBV30; DNA: TGTGCCTGGAGCGCCGGGGGGGATTATGGCTACACCTTC; CDR3: CAWSAGGDYGYTF
D: .; size: few; J: TRBJ2-7; V: TRBV29-1; DNA: TGCAGCGTTGAACTGGTATCCTACGAGCAGTACTTC; CDR3: CSVELVSYEQYF
D: .; size: .; J: TRBJ2-7; V: TRBV7-9; DNA: TGTGCCTCTGGGGGGTTATCCTACGAGCAGTACTTC; CDR3: CASGGLSYEQYF
D: TRBD2; size: .; J: TRBJ2-7; V: TRBV27; DNA: TGTGCCAGCCGAGGGAGGGCGGACGAGCAGTACTTC; CDR3: CASRGRADEQYF
D: TRBD1; size: .; J: TRBJ1-1; V: TRBV4-1; DNA: TGCGCCAGCAGCCAAGATTACGACAGGGAGAACACTGAAGCTTTCTTT; CDR3: CASSQDYDRENTEAFF
D: .; size: .; J: TRBJ1-2; V: TRBV29-1; DNA: TGCAGCGTTGAGAGAGGGAACTATGGCTACACCTTC; CDR3: CSVERGNYGYTF
D: .; size: .; J: TRBJ2-7; V: TRBV5-6; DNA: TGTGCCAGCAGCTTGGCCTTTGGCGCCTCCTACGAGCAGTACTTC; CDR3: CASSLAFGASYEQYF
D: .; size: few; J: TRBJ1-2; V: TRBV9; DNA: TGTGCCAGCAGCGCTTACAGCTCTGGCTACACCTTC; CDR3: CASSAYSSGYTF
D: .; size: few; J: TRBJ2-7; V: TRBV5-4; DNA: TGTGCCAGCAGCTTGGGGGGTCAGTCAACGTACGAGCAGTACTTC; CDR3: CASSLGGQSTYEQYF
D: .; size: once; J: TRBJ2-2; V: TRBV9; DNA: TGTGCCAGCAGCGTCGGGGACACCGGGGAGCTGTTTTTT; CDR3: CASSVGDTGELFF
D: .; size: .; J: TRBJ2-6; V: TRBV10-3; DNA: TGTGCCATCAGTGACCCCGGGGTCTCTGGGGCCAACGTCCTGACTTTC; CDR3: CAISDPGVSGANVLTF
D: .; size: .; J: TRBJ2-2; V: TRBV7-2; DNA: TGTGCCAGCAGCCCCGGTAGGGGACGGAGCACCGGGGAGCTGTTTTTT; CDR3: CASSPGRGRSTGELFF
D: TRBD1; size: few; J: TRBJ2-7; V: TRBV29-1; DNA: TGCAGCGTTGCCAGGGGGTCCTCCTACGAGCAGTACTTC; CDR3: CSVARGSSYEQYF
D: TRBD1; size: .; J: TRBJ2-7; V: TRBV27; DNA: TGTGCCAGCAGTCAGGACAGGGCCCTCGCCTACGAGCAGTACTTC; CDR3: CASSQDRALAYEQYF
D: TRBD1; size: few; J: TRBJ2-3; V: TRBV29-1; DNA: TGCAGCGTCCTCGGGACAGGGAAGGATACGCAGTATTTT; CDR3: CSVLGTGKDTQYF
D: .; size: .; J: TRBJ2-7; V: TRBV7-9; DNA: TGTGCCAGCAGCTCCCAACTGTCCAGCTCCTACGAGCAGTACTTC; CDR3: CASSSQLSSSYEQYF
D: .; size: .; J: TRBJ2-5; V: TRBV30; DNA: TGTGCCTGGACCCCCCCCGGGGGGCGGGGAAAGACCCAGTACTTC; CDR3: CAWTPPGGRGKTQYF
D: TRBD1; size: .; J: TRBJ2-7; V: TRBV30; DNA: TGTGCCGGAACCAACAGGGGGCTCTACGAGCAGTACTTC; CDR3: CAGTNRGLYEQYF
D: TRBD1; size: few; J: TRBJ1-4; V: TRBV4-1; DNA: TGCGCCAGCAGCCAAGCGCCGGGACAGGGAATGCGGAATGAAAAACTGTTTTTT; CDR3: CASSQAPGQGMRNEKLFF
D: .; size: .; J: TRBJ2-3; V: TRBV6-5; DNA: TGTGCCAGCAGGAGACTAGGTGGAGATACGCAGTATTTT; CDR3: CASRRLGGDTQYF
D: .; size: .; J: TRBJ1-2; V: TRBV6-1; DNA: TGTGCCAGCAGTGGTCTTGACGGGATCTATGGCTACACCTTC; CDR3: CASSGLDGIYGYTF
D: .; size: .; J: TRBJ1-5; V: TRBV27; DNA: TGTGCCAGCAGTTTAACAACAGATAGCAATCAGCCCCAGCATTTT; CDR3: CASSLTTDSNQPQHF
D: TRBD1; size: few; J: TRBJ1-2; V: TRBV5-1; DNA: TGCGCCAGCAGCATGAATGGACAGGGGAGCGGCTACACCTTC; CDR3: CASSMNGQGSGYTF
D: .; size: .; J: TRBJ2-1; V: TRBV6-5; DNA: TGTGCCAGCAGTAATGAGGGGGGGGAGCAGTTCTTC; CDR3: CASSNEGGEQFF
D: TRBD1; size: .; J: TRBJ1-6; V: TRBV2; DNA: TGTGCCAGCAGTGCGGACAGGGGGCGGTCACCCCTCCACTTT; CDR3: CASSADRGRSPLHF
D: .; size: .; J: TRBJ1-6; V: TRBV6-5; DNA: TGTGCCAGCAGTTACGGGGGGCCCGGTAATAATTCACCCCTCCACTTT; CDR3: CASSYGGPGNNSPLHF
D: .; size: .; J: TRBJ1-1; V: TRBV12-5; DNA: TGTGCTAGTGCTTATGGGAACACTGAAGCTTTCTTT; CDR3: CASAYGNTEAFF
D: TRBD1; size: once; J: TRBJ2-5; V: TRBV7-2; DNA: TGTGCCAGCAGCACCTGGACAGGGGGCTTGAAGACCCAGTACTTC; CDR3: CASSTWTGGLKTQYF
D: .; size: once; J: TRBJ1-2; V: TRBV4-1; DNA: TGCGCCAGCAGCCGCCTACCAGGGAGCGGATATGGCTACACCTTC; CDR3: CASSRLPGSGYGYTF
D: TRBD2; size: .; J: TRBJ2-1; V: TRBV27; DNA: TGTGCCAGCAGTCCTCAGATGGGTAGCGGGGCCTACAATGAGCAGTTCTTC; CDR3: CASSPQMGSGAYNEQFF
D: TRBD2; size: .; J: TRBJ2-3; V: TRBV4-2; DNA: TGTGCCAGCAGCCGGGAGGGGTACACAGATACGCAGTATTTT; CDR3: CASSREGYTDTQYF
D: .; size: few; J: TRBJ2-2; V: TRBV29-1; DNA: TGCAGCGTTTGTGGCGTCGCAGGCACCACCGGGGAGCTGTTTTTT; CDR3: CSVCGVAGTTGELFF
D: .; size: once; J: TRBJ1-6; V: TRBV7-2; DNA: TGTGCCGGAGGGGGGAATGATTCACCCCTCCACTTT; CDR3: CAGGGNDSPLHF
D: .; size: .; J: TRBJ2-1; V: TRBV7-9; DNA: TGTGCCAGCAGCAGAGTGGGTACGGGAGTCAATGAGCAGTTCTTC; CDR3: CASSRVGTGVNEQFF
D: .; size: few; J: TRBJ1-5; V: TRBV10-3; DNA: TGTGCCATCAGTGAGTCGACGGGCGGCGGCGATCAGCCCCAGCATTTT; CDR3: CAISESTGGGDQPQHF
D: .; size: .; J: TRBJ2-2; V: TRBV6-5; DNA: TGTGCCAGCAGTGGGGGCACCGGGGAGCTGTTTTTT; CDR3: CASSGGTGELFF
D: .; size: .; J: TRBJ1-1; V: TRBV6-5; DNA: TGTGCCAGCAGTTACTCCTCGGAGGGTAGCACTGAAGCTTTCTTT; CDR3: CASSYSSEGSTEAFF
D: TRBD2; size: .; J: TRBJ2-1; V: TRBV13; DNA: TGTGCCAGCAGCGCCGCCCCTAGCGGGGCCACCCATGAGCAGTTCTTC; CDR3: CASSAAPSGATHEQFF
D: .; size: .; J: TRBJ1-5; V: TRBV6-5; DNA: TGTGCCAGCAGTTACTCTTGGAATCAGCCCCAGCATTTT; CDR3: CASSYSWNQPQHF
D: .; size: few; J: TRBJ1-2; V: TRBV11-2; DNA: TGTGCCAGCAGCTTAGGGGCGGGCCCCACGGGAGGCTACACCTTC; CDR3: CASSLGAGPTGGYTF